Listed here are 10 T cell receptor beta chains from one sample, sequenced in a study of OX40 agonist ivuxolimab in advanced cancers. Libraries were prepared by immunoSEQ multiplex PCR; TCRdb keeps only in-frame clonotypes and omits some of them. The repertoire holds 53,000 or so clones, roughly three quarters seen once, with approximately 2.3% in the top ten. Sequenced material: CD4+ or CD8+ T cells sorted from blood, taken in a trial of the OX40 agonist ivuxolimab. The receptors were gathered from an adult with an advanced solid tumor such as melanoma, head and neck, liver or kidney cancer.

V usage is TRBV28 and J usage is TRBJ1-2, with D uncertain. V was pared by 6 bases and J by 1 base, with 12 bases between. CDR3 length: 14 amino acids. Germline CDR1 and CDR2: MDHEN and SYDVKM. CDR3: CASSMGFFNYGYTF. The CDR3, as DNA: TGTGCCAGCAGCATGGGGTTTTTTAACTATGGCTACACCTTC.

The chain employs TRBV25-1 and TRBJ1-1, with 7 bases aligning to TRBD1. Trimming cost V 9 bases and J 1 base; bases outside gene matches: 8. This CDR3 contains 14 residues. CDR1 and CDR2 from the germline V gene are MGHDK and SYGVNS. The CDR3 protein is CASTTGRANTEAFF. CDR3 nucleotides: TGTGCCAGTACGACAGGGAGAGCGAACACTGAAGCTTTCTTT.

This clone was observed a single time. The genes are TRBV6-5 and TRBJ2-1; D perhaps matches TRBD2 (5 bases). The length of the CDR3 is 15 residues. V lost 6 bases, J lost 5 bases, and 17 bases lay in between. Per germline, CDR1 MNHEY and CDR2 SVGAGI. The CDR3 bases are TGTGCCAGCAGCTCAACGGGATTATTGAACAATGAGCAGTTCTTC. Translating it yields CASSSTGLLNNEQFF.

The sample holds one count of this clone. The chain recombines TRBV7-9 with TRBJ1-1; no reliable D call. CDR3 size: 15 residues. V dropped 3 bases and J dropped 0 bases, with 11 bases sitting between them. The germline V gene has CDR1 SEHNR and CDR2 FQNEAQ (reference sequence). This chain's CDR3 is CASSFPNSLNTEAFF. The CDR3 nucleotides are TGTGCCAGCAGCTTCCCGAACAGCTTGAACACTGAAGCTTTCTTT.

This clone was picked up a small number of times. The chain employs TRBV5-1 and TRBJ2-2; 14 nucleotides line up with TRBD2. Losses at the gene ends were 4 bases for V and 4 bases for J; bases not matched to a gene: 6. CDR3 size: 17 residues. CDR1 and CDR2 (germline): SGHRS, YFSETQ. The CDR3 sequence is CASSPGLAGAGTGELFF. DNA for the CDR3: TGCGCCAGCAGCCCGGGACTAGCGGGAGCGGGCACCGGGGAGCTGTTTTTT.

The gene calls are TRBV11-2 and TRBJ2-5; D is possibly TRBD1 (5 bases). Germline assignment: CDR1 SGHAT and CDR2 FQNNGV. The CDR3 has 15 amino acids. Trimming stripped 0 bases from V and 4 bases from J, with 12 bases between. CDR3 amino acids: CASSLDIQGRETQYF. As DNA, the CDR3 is TGTGCCAGCAGCTTAGATATTCAGGGTAGAGAGACCCAGTACTTC. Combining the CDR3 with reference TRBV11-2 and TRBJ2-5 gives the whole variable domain EAGVAQSPRYKIIEKRQSVAFWCNPISGHATLYWYQQILGQGPKLLIQFQNNGVVDDSQLPKDRFSAERLKGVDSTLKIQPAKLEDSAVYLCASSLDIQGRETQYFGPGTRLLVL.

The CDR3 reads CASNLPGTNNEQFF. The CDR3 nucleotides read TGTGCCAGCAACCTACCCGGGACAAACAATGAGCAGTTCTTC. J is TRBJ2-1 and V is TRBV7-2; D is perhaps TRBD1 (6 bases). There are 14 residues in the CDR3. V lost 7 bases and J 5 bases, leaving 15 bases between the germline ends. Germline CDR1 and CDR2: SGHTA and FQGNSA.

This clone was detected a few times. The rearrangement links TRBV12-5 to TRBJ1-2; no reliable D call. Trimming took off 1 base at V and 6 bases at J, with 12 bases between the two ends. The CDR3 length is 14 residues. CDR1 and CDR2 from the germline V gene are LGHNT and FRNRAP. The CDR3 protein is CASGLDDGGNGYTF. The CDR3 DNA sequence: TGTGCTAGTGGTTTGGATGACGGCGGGAATGGCTACACCTTC.

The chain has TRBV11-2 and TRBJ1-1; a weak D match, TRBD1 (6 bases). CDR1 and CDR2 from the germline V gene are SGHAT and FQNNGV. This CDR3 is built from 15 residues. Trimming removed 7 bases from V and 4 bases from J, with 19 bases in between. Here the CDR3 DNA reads TGTGCCAGCACCCTGGGGGGGACACGCGGCACTGAAGCTTTCTTT. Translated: CASTLGGTRGTEAFF. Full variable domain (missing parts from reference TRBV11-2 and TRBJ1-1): EAGVAQSPRYKIIEKRQSVAFWCNPISGHATLYWYQQILGQGPKLLIQFQNNGVVDDSQLPKDRFSAERLKGVDSTLKIQPAKLEDSAVYLCASTLGGTRGTEAFFGQGTRLTVV.

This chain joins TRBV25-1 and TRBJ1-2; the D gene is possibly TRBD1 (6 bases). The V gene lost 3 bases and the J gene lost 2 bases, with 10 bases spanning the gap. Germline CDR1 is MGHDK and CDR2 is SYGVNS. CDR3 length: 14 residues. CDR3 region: CASSDGGLNYGYTF. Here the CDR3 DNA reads TGTGCCAGCAGTGACGGGGGGCTGAACTATGGCTACACCTTC.